This T cell receptor beta chain was captured in a study of blood T cell repertoires in COVID-19. Looking at the study overall: The origin of the acute and convalescent COVID-19 samples was the United States, Italy and Spain.

About this clone: The sample contains more than one DNA sequence encoding this CDR3.

V dropped 5 bases and J dropped 4; count of bases not matched to a gene: 2. The CDR3 is 13 amino acids. The repertoire was sequenced with immunoSEQ multiplex PCR; TCRdb's copy has only in-frame clones and lacks some. Of about 310,000 clones listed, 80% to 90% are singletons. The chain employs TRBV12-3 or TRBV12-4 and TRBJ2-7; 10 positions agree with TRBD1. The sequenced sample consisted of PBMCs or T cells enriched from blood (not recorded which). The sequence was collected from a man aged 30 to 45 who had recovered from COVID-19. The CDR3 region is CASSRDRGYEQYF. The CDR3 DNA reads as TGTGCCAGCAGTCGGGACAGGGGATACGAGCAGTACTTC.